This T cell receptor (beta chain) was identified during a study of blood T cell repertoires in COVID-19. Data came from immunoSEQ multiplex PCR; TCRdb stores just in-frame clones and leaves some out. The sample consists of about 44,000 clones, about 88% of them appearing once. The V and J ends lost 2 bases and 6 bases respectively, with 5 bases between them. The CDR3 consists of 11 residues. Germline V gene data show CDR1 as SGHTA and CDR2 as FQGNSA. The sequence was collected from a man between 65 and 79 years old with active COVID-19. The sequenced material came from peripheral blood. The V and J genes are TRBV7-2 and TRBJ2-7; D unresolved. CDR3 bases: TGTGCCAGCAGCTTACTCAGCGAGCAGTACTTC. Translating it yields CASSLLSEQYF.